This T cell receptor (beta chain) was retrieved from a study of long-term antiretroviral therapy in people with HIV. Study-wide points: The study found that diversity rose after ART but stayed below transplant donor controls. ART adherence, viral resistance and therapy changes were undocumented. HIV repertoires covered narrower CDR3 length ranges than controls did.

The libraries were made with immunoSEQ v3.0 at survey level. TCRdb's copy holds only in-frame clones and misses some; the assay was immunoSEQ multiplex PCR. Counted here are about 23,000 clones, over 75% occurring once; the ten biggest clones make up around 7.2%. The study used samples holding roughly 1-10 million cryopreserved PBMC before DNA extraction. Only one count was recorded for this clone. Its antigen is not identified. Germline CDR1 is SGHNT and CDR2 is YYREEE (reference sequence). The CDR3 is made up of 13 amino acids. With 5 bases removed from V and 6 bases from J, the gap between germline ends came to 14 bases.

The clonotype originates from a man aged 25-45 years with HIV. The genes are TRBV5-4 and TRBJ1-1; D is ambiguous. The sequencing here drew on unsorted PBMCs, taken 1.5 years after starting antiretroviral therapy. The CDR3 loop reads CASSFSGSPEAFF. In DNA, the CDR3 is TGTGCCAGCAGTTTTTCAGGATCCCCTGAAGCTTTCTTT.